Below are 27 T cell receptor beta chains sequenced from a single sample in a study of blood T cell repertoires in COVID-19. Assay used: immunoSEQ multiplex PCR; TCRdb lists only in-frame clones, some missing. The top ten clones hold around 3.7% of a sample with roughly 200,000 clones, around nine tenths of them seen once. The sequenced sample consisted of PBMCs or T cells enriched from blood (not recorded which). All receptors come from a woman in her 30s with acute COVID-19.

The genes are TRBV3-1 (or the pseudogene TRBV3-2) and TRBJ1-2; the D is unclear. The CDR3 contains 12 residues. V gave up 2 bases and J gave up 8 bases, with 9 bases separating them. Germline CDR1 is LGHDT and CDR2 is YNNKEL (reference sequence). The CDR3 here is CASSQSTFGYTF. As DNA, the CDR3 is TGTGCCAGCAGCCAATCCACTTTCGGCTACACCTTC.

The CDR3 DNA reads TGTGCCAGCAGCCACCTAGCGGGGGACACAGATACGCAGTATTTT. Translation: CASSHLAGDTDTQYF. The V and J genes are TRBV3-1 (or the pseudogene TRBV3-2) and TRBJ2-3; 10 bases align to TRBD2. J was trimmed by 2 bases and V by 3 bases; bases with no gene match: 2. CDR1 and CDR2 from the germline V gene are LGHDT and YNNKEL (reference sequence). This CDR3 is built from 15 residues.

The chain uses TRBV12-3 or TRBV12-4 and TRBJ1-2, with TRBD1 as a possible D gene (5 bases). V was pared by 1 base and J by 5 bases, with 8 bases between. This CDR3 region has 13 residues. The CDR3 spells CASSLGGAYGYTF. The CDR3 DNA is TGTGCCAGCAGTTTAGGGGGCGCGTATGGCTACACCTTC.

V gene TRBV5-1 combines with J gene TRBJ1-5; weak D call: TRBD1 (6 bases). Trimming removed 0 bases at V and 1 base at J, with 8 bases between. This CDR3 region has 15 residues. Germline loops: CDR1 SGHRS, CDR2 YFSETQ. The CDR3 is CASSLEGGSNQPQHF. The DNA for the CDR3 is TGCGCCAGCAGCTTGGAGGGGGGGAGCAATCAGCCCCAGCATTTT.

V gene TRBV6-5 combines with J gene TRBJ1-1, with a possible D match to TRBD1 (5 bases). Trimming shortened V by 4 bases and J by 0 bases, and 15 bases separated the two germline ends. Per the germline V gene, CDR1 is MNHEY and CDR2 is SVGAGI. CDR3 length: 16 amino acids. Here the CDR3 reads CASSSPSTALNTEAFF. The CDR3 DNA sequence: TGTGCCAGCAGTTCCCCGTCGACAGCATTGAACACTGAAGCTTTCTTT.

The chain has TRBV6-2 or TRBV6-3 and TRBJ2-3, with 9 nucleotides matching TRBD1. CDR3 length equals 16 residues. CDR1 and CDR2 from the germline V gene are MNHEY and SVGEGT. V dropped 2 bases and J dropped 2; count of bases not matched to a gene: 5. CDR3 loop: CASSYDTGGNTDTQYF. As DNA, the CDR3 is TGTGCCAGCAGTTACGATACAGGGGGCAACACAGATACGCAGTATTTT.

In its sample, this clone was seen once. The rearrangement links TRBV3-1 (or the pseudogene TRBV3-2) to TRBJ2-1, with 10 bases matching TRBD2. The CDR3 is 19 residues long. From germline, CDR1 is LGHDT and CDR2 YNNKEL (reference sequence). The junction had 21 bases not matched to a gene; V was cut back by 6 bases and J by 7 bases. CDR3 loop: CASRGASGGLLAAGNEQFF. The CDR3 DNA is TGTGCCAGCAGAGGCGCTAGCGGGGGCCTGTTGGCTGCCGGGAATGAGCAGTTCTTC.

The chain combines TRBV6-5 with TRBJ1-2; D uncertain. Germline values: CDR1 MNHEY, CDR2 SVGAGI. V was trimmed by 2 bases and J by 2 bases, leaving 15 bases between them. The CDR3 totals 16 residues. CDR3 sequence reads: CASSYLGGSGNYGYTF. The CDR3, as DNA: TGTGCCAGCAGTTACCTTGGAGGAAGCGGAAACTATGGCTACACCTTC.

This chain joins TRBV2 and TRBJ1-1; the D is unclear. Trimming removed 1 base at V and 5 bases at J, with 17 bases between. Germline assignment: CDR1 SNHLY and CDR2 FYNNEI. CDR3 length equals 16 residues. The CDR3 spells CASSEGGEGRETEAFF. The CDR3, as DNA: TGTGCCAGCAGTGAAGGCGGGGAGGGTCGGGAGACTGAAGCTTTCTTT.

As DNA, the CDR3 is TGTGCCAGCAGCTTAGACAGTCAGAACTATGGCTACACCTTC. Amino acids: CASSLDSQNYGYTF. The chain employs TRBV7-2 and TRBJ1-2; D is unresolved. CDR3 length equals 14 residues. Trimming left V 1 base short and J 2 bases short, with 8 bases between. Germline-derived CDR1 and CDR2 are SGHTA and FQGNSA.

V and J are TRBV27 and TRBJ1-4; D gene unclear. Germline values: CDR1 MNHEY, CDR2 SMNVEV (reference sequence). Between the trimmed V and J ends, which lost 3 bases and 0 bases, there was a span of 8 bases. This CDR3 spans 15 amino acids. DNA of the CDR3: TGTGCCAGCAGTTTGTTTTCTGCAACTAATGAAAAACTGTTTTTT. Translation gives CASSLFSATNEKLFF.

This chain uses TRBV5-4 with TRBJ2-5; TRBD2 matches at 10 bases. V was pared by 1 base and J by 5 bases, with 5 bases of the junction left unmatched. Germline loops: CDR1 SGHNT, CDR2 YYREEE (reference sequence). This CDR3 is 15 amino acids long. DNA for the CDR3: TGTGCCAGCAGCTTGACTAGCGGGGACTGGGAGACCCAGTACTTC. Protein: CASSLTSGDWETQYF.

The gene calls are TRBV7-9 and TRBJ1-2; D unclear. The CDR3 has 13 amino acids. V lost 0 bases and J 8 bases, leaving 10 bases between the germline ends. CDR1 SEHNR and CDR2 FQNEAQ come from the germline V gene (reference sequence). The DNA of the CDR3 is TGTGCCAGCAGCTTAGCGTGGACTTCGGGCTACACCTTC. It yields the protein CASSLAWTSGYTF. Filled out from reference TRBV7-9 and TRBJ1-2, the complete variable domain reads DTGVSQNPRHKITKRGQNVTFRCDPISEHNRLYWYRQTLGQGPEFLTYFQNEAQLEKSRLLSDRFSAERPKGSFSTLEIQRTEQGDSAMYLCASSLAWTSGYTFGSGTRLTVV.

The chain couples TRBV4-1 to TRBJ1-2; no reliable D call. V was shortened by 3 bases and J by 2 bases, with 7 bases between the two germline ends. Germline CDR1 is MGHRA and CDR2 is YSYEKL. The CDR3 is 13 residues long. The CDR3 nucleotides read TGCGCCAGCAGCCACTCAGGAAACTATGGCTACACCTTC. Translation gives CASSHSGNYGYTF.

The chain combines TRBV9 with TRBJ1-2; D gene unclear. Germline-derived CDR1 and CDR2 are SGDLS and YYNGEE. Trimming took off 4 bases at V and 8 bases at J, with 18 bases between the two ends. The CDR3 contains 14 residues. CDR3 amino acids: CASSSPSSPGGYTF. The CDR3 DNA reads TGTGCCAGCAGCTCTCCGAGCTCCCCGGGAGGCTACACCTTC.

The J gene is TRBJ2-1, the V gene TRBV3-1 (or the pseudogene TRBV3-2), with 10 positions matching TRBD2. The trim removed 0 bases at V and 2 bases at J, leaving 4 bases unmatched. The CDR3 runs 17 residues. Germline values: CDR1 LGHDT, CDR2 YNNKEL (reference sequence). In nucleotides, the CDR3 is TGTGCCAGCAGCCAAGATCATAGCGGGGGGCCCTACAATGAGCAGTTCTTC. Its protein is CASSQDHSGGPYNEQFF.

This clone has more than one count but fewer than ten. CDR3 nucleotides: TGTGCCAGCAGTTTGGGGACAGGGATTGTTGGAAACACCATATATTTT. Encoded protein: CASSLGTGIVGNTIYF. The gene calls are TRBV28 and TRBJ1-3; 9 bases are a match to TRBD1. The CDR3 totals 16 residues. V was pared by 3 bases and J by 3 bases, with 6 bases of the junction left unmatched. Germline V gene data show CDR1 as MDHEN and CDR2 as SYDVKM.

CDR3: CASSFGSPTGELFF. CDR3 nucleotide sequence: TGCGCCAGCAGCTTCGGGAGTCCGACCGGGGAGCTGTTTTTT. The gene calls are TRBV5-1 and TRBJ2-2, with a tentative D call TRBD2 (6 bases). Germline V CDR1 and CDR2: SGHRS, YFSETQ. With 2 bases removed from V and 5 bases from J, the gap between germline ends came to 10 bases. CDR3 length: 14 amino acids.

The CDR3 protein is CASSTRTGAGELFF. The CDR3 coding sequence is TGTGCCAGTAGTACCCGGACAGGGGCCGGGGAGCTGTTTTTT. The J gene is TRBJ2-2, the V gene TRBV19, with TRBD1 matching over 9 bases. CDR1 and CDR2 (germline): LNHDA, SQIVND (reference sequence). CDR3 length: 14 residues. The ends lost 4 bases at V and 6 bases at J; junction bases unmatched: 3.

The V and J genes are TRBV30 and TRBJ1-2; D remains unclear. The CDR3 length is 11 residues. Germline assignment: CDR1 GTSNPN and CDR2 SVGIG (reference sequence). V dropped 1 base and J dropped 7 bases, with 7 bases sitting between them. This CDR3 reads CAWSAGAGYTF. The CDR3 DNA is TGTGCCTGGAGTGCGGGAGCTGGCTACACCTTC.

This rearrangement joins TRBV9 to TRBJ2-1; 11 nucleotides match TRBD2. CDR3 length equals 16 residues. Germline CDR1 reads SGDLS; CDR2 reads YYNGEE. Trimming removed 4 bases from V and 8 bases from J; junction bases left unmatched: 11. The CDR3 loop is CASSYVDSGGADEQFF. Written as DNA, the CDR3 is TGTGCCAGCAGCTACGTTGATAGCGGGGGGGCTGATGAGCAGTTCTTC. Together with reference TRBV9 and TRBJ2-1, the CDR3 gives the full variable domain: DSGVTQTPKHLITATGQRVTLRCSPRSGDLSVYWYQQSLDQGLQFLIQYYNGEERAKGNILERFSAQQFPDLHSELNLSSLELGDSALYFCASSYVDSGGADEQFFGPGTRLTVL.

V usage is TRBV20-1 and J usage is TRBJ1-1, with unresolved D. Trimming left V 4 bases short and J 7 bases short, with 7 bases between. This CDR3 is 10 amino acids long. Germline V gene lookup returns CDR1 DFQATT and CDR2 SNEGSKA (reference sequence). CDR3 loop: CSAKPSEAFF. The CDR3 DNA sequence: TGCAGTGCTAAACCCAGTGAAGCTTTCTTT.

The chain has TRBV2 and TRBJ1-4; a possible D gene is TRBD1 (5 bases). In germline, CDR1 is SNHLY, CDR2 FYNNEI. The CDR3 is 16 residues long. The germline V and J ends were trimmed by 6 bases and 7 bases, with 21 bases remaining between them. CDR3 region: CASSSRSGLLSEKLFF. As DNA, the CDR3 is TGTGCCAGCAGCTCCAGGTCGGGACTCCTAAGTGAAAAACTGTTTTTT.

The rearrangement uses TRBV7-8 and TRBJ2-7, with 8 bases identical to TRBD1. V lost 5 bases to trimming and J lost 0 bases; unmatched junction nucleotides: 6. CDR1 is SGHVS and CDR2 is FQNEAQ in the germline V gene. The CDR3 covers 15 residues. CDR3 sequence reads: CASSVDRGLSYEQYF. CDR3 DNA: TGTGCCAGCAGCGTCGACAGGGGCCTCTCCTACGAGCAGTACTTC.

This chain joins TRBV9 and TRBJ1-5; D is ambiguous. V gave up 0 bases and J gave up 0 bases, with 28 bases separating them. The CDR3 is 22 amino acids. CDR1 is SGDLS, CDR2 YYNGEE, per germline. This chain's CDR3 is CASSVVSNYVRPKEASNQPQHF. The CDR3 nucleotides are TGTGCCAGCAGCGTAGTGTCCAACTACGTCAGGCCTAAGGAGGCTAGCAATCAGCCCCAGCATTTT. Complete variable domain (other parts from reference TRBV9 and TRBJ1-5): DSGVTQTPKHLITATGQRVTLRCSPRSGDLSVYWYQQSLDQGLQFLIQYYNGEERAKGNILERFSAQQFPDLHSELNLSSLELGDSALYFCASSVVSNYVRPKEASNQPQHFGDGTRLSIL.

The V gene is TRBV4-1, the J gene TRBJ1-3; 7 bases map to TRBD1. V lost 0 bases to trimming and J lost 1 base; unmatched junction nucleotides: 3. Germline values: CDR1 MGHRA, CDR2 YSYEKL. This CDR3 spans 16 amino acids. This CDR3 is CASSQDKDRSGNTIYF. CDR3 nucleotides: TGCGCCAGCAGCCAAGATAAGGACAGGTCTGGAAACACCATATATTTT.

This chain connects TRBV4-1 to TRBJ2-7; 8 bases map to TRBD1. The CDR3 runs to 15 residues. With V trimmed by 4 bases and J by 2 bases, 7 bases remained unmatched. Germline V CDR1 and CDR2: MGHRA, YSYEKL. CDR3 sequence reads: CASSPWDRSTYEQYF. The CDR3 bases are TGCGCCAGCAGCCCATGGGACAGGAGCACCTACGAGCAGTACTTC.